This T cell receptor (beta chain) is from a study of cytomegalovirus exposure and HLA in healthy donors. Looking at the study overall: A previous analysis identified 95 million to 140 million unique TCR beta sequences derived from 180 million or so T cells. The study, taken as a whole, reports: Highest at DRB1 and lowest at HLA-C, TCR association rates differed among HLA loci in a later analysis. The productive fraction for most TCR beta V segments was about 87% or about 30% in an earlier analysis.

The J segment lost 12 bases and the V segment lost 3 bases, leaving 8 bases of the junction unmatched. The CDR3 has 13 residues. Per the germline V gene, CDR1 is GTSNPN and CDR2 is SVGIG (reference sequence). Note on this clone: Its specificity is not known.

Primers: 60 Vbeta forward and 13 Jbeta reverse. Data came from immunoSEQ multiplex PCR; TCRdb stores just in-frame clones and leaves some out. The table shows a few hundred thousand clones, with roughly 85% occurring only once. V gene TRBV30 combines with J gene TRBJ1-3, with TRBD1 matching 10 bases. This clonotype was obtained from a man aged 18 to 35 in good health and CMV-seronegative. Material: PBMCs. DNA of the CDR3: TGTGCCTGGAGCCGATGGGACAGGGGCGGCATATATTTT. Translating it yields CAWSRWDRGGIYF.